These 2 T cell receptor beta chains originate from one sample sequenced in a study of OX40 agonist ivuxolimab in advanced cancers. The data were produced by immunoSEQ multiplex PCR, yet TCRdb's version contains in-frame clones alone and is incomplete. The data contain some 45,000 clones, roughly 93% of them singletons. Specimen: CD4+ or CD8+ T cells sorted from blood, collected in a trial of the OX40 agonist ivuxolimab. The source is an adult with an advanced solid tumor such as melanoma, head and neck, liver or kidney cancer.

The chain carries TRBV2 and TRBJ2-1; tentatively, D is TRBD1 or TRBD2 (9 bases each). CDR3 length: 19 amino acids. Trimming cost V 3 bases and J 1 base, with 22 bases left between them. Germline V lookup: CDR1 SNHLY, CDR2 FYNNEI. CDR3 in amino acids: CASSDRTGASGRSYNEQFF. The CDR3 nucleotides are TGTGCCAGCAGTGACAGGACAGGGGCAAGCGGGAGGTCCTACAATGAGCAGTTCTTC.

This chain joins TRBV4-1 and TRBJ2-7; 7 nucleotides line up with TRBD1. Germline lookup yields CDR1 MGHRA and CDR2 YSYEKL. After removal of 4 bases from V and 2 bases from J, the junction contained 11 bases not matched to a gene. CDR3 length equals 16 residues. In DNA, the CDR3 is TGCGCCAGCAGCCGCGAAGATGCCGGGACAGCCTACGAGCAGTACTTC. Its translation: CASSREDAGTAYEQYF.